This entry lists 20 T cell receptor beta chains sequenced from one sample in a study of cytomegalovirus exposure and HLA in healthy donors (dated by TCRdb to 2016 to 2017). The library was generated by the immunoSEQ multiplex PCR assay. For the multiplex PCR, a mixture combining 60 forward primers for TCR Vbeta segments and 13 reverse primers for TCR Jbeta segments was used. Not all clones reach the TCRdb copy of this immuneACCESS table, which keeps in-frame sequences only. Checked studies attribute under half of the gap to unresolved V genes and leave the rest unexplained. The sample includes some 100,000 clones, with 75% to 85% observed a single time. 1.2% of the sample comes from the top ten. Sequenced input: PBMCs. These receptors originate from a woman in her late teens or twenties in good health and CMV-seronegative.

This chain uses TRBV30 with TRBJ2-3; 8 bases are shared with TRBD2. The V gene's germline CDR1 is GTSNPN and CDR2 SVGIG (reference sequence). V shed 3 bases and J 10 bases; nucleotides not matched to a gene: 18. CDR3 size: 16 residues. This CDR3 reads CAWSLVLAGHRYSQYF. Here the CDR3 DNA reads TGTGCCTGGAGCCTTGTCTTAGCGGGGCACAGATACTCGCAGTATTTT. The whole variable domain, filled in from reference TRBV30 and TRBJ2-3, reads SQTIHQWPATLVQPVGSPLSLECTVEGTSNPNLYWYRQAAGRGLQLLFYSVGIGQISSEVPQNLSASRPQDRQFILSSKKLLLSDSGFYLCAWSLVLAGHRYSQYFGPGTRLTVL.

This chain links TRBV5-5 with TRBJ2-1; D is ambiguous. The germline V gene has CDR1 SGHKS and CDR2 YYEKEE (reference sequence). Deletions cut 0 bases from V and 8 bases from J, with 9 bases between. The CDR3 runs 13 residues. The CDR3, as DNA: TGTGCCAGCAGCTTGGCCCAAAGCGATGAGCAGTTCTTC. As protein: CASSLAQSDEQFF.

This chain links TRBV29-1 with TRBJ2-4; a possible D gene is TRBD2 (6 bases). From germline, CDR1 is SQVTM and CDR2 ANQGSEA. The CDR3 has 12 residues. The CDR3 loop reads CGVRGAKNIQYF. In DNA form, the CDR3 reads TGCGGGGTGCGGGGAGCCAAAAACATTCAGTACTTC. The full variable domain, its missing parts supplied by reference TRBV29-1 and TRBJ2-4, is SAVISQKPSRDICQRGTSLTIQCQVDSQVTMMFWYRQQPGQSLTLIATANQGSEATYESGFVIDKFPISRPNLTFSTLTVSNMSPEDSSIYLCGVRGAKNIQYFGAGTRLSVL.

The J gene is TRBJ2-3, the V gene TRBV28, with D possibly being TRBD2 (6 bases). This CDR3 comprises 12 residues. CDR1 is MDHEN and CDR2 is SYDVKM in the germline V gene. V was shortened by 7 bases and J by 4 bases, with 9 bases between the two germline ends. The CDR3 spells CASKRGADTQYF. The CDR3 region has the DNA TGTGCCAGCAAACGCGGGGCAGATACGCAGTATTTT.

The chain employs TRBV5-4 and TRBJ2-5; 8 positions match TRBD1. Unmatched junction bases numbered 2, after V lost 0 bases and J lost 4 bases. The CDR3 is made up of 14 amino acids. Germline V gives CDR1 SGHNT, CDR2 YYREEE (reference sequence). CDR3 protein: CASSLGQGLETQYF. The CDR3 nucleotides are TGTGCCAGCAGCTTGGGACAGGGGCTAGAGACCCAGTACTTC.

In this sample, this clone turned up a few times. This rearrangement joins TRBV4-3 to TRBJ2-7; D ambiguous. This CDR3 has 13 amino acids. With 4 bases removed from V and 2 bases from J, the gap between germline ends came to 9 bases. Germline lookup yields CDR1 LGHNA and CDR2 YSLEER. The CDR3 region has the DNA TGCGCCAGCAGCCCGACAAGGACCTACGAGCAGTACTTC. This translates into CASSPTRTYEQYF.

The chain combines TRBV7-2 with TRBJ2-5; 14 nucleotides match TRBD2. With 5 bases clipped from V and 7 bases from J, the junction kept 9 bases outside the gene matches. Germline V CDR1 and CDR2: SGHTA, FQGNSA. The CDR3 is 16 residues long. The DNA of the CDR3 is TGTGCCAGCAGCGTTCGACTAGCGGGGGGGTATGGGACCCAGTACTTC. Its translation: CASSVRLAGGYGTQYF.

The chain couples TRBV11-1 to TRBJ1-1; TRBD1 matches at 7 bases. V lost 5 bases and J lost 4; bases outside the gene matches: 10. CDR3 length: 15 amino acids. CDR1 and CDR2 from the germline V gene are SGHAT and FQDESV (reference sequence). CDR3 in amino acids: CASSPHRQGVTEAFF. CDR3 nucleotide sequence: TGTGCCAGCAGCCCGCACCGACAGGGCGTCACTGAAGCTTTCTTT.

This clone was observed once. The chain has TRBV7-6 and TRBJ2-2, with 14 bases aligning to TRBD2. The CDR3 covers 18 residues. V lost 5 bases, J lost 2 bases, and 7 bases stayed unmatched. The V gene's germline CDR1 is SGHVS and CDR2 FNYEAQ. The CDR3 nucleotides read TGTGCCAGCAGCCAACGACTAGCGGGAGGGCCCAACACCGGGGAGCTGTTTTTT. Protein: CASSQRLAGGPNTGELFF.

The chain uses TRBV5-1 and TRBJ2-7; the match to TRBD2 covers 10 bases. J lost 6 bases, V lost 3 bases, and 9 bases had no gene match. Germline CDR1 is SGHRS and CDR2 is YFSETQ. CDR3 length: 15 amino acids. The DNA for the CDR3 is TGCGCCAGCAGCTCCACTAGCGGGGTACGCGGCGAGCAGTACTTC. It is translated as CASSSTSGVRGEQYF.

This clone was picked up a small number of times. J is TRBJ1-1 and V is TRBV6-5, with D unresolved. V lost 2 bases, J lost 0 bases, and 4 bases lay in between. The CDR3 contains 13 residues. Germline assignment: CDR1 MNHEY and CDR2 SVGAGI. The CDR3 region has the DNA TGTGCCAGCAGTTACGTCATGAACACTGAAGCTTTCTTT. It yields the protein CASSYVMNTEAFF.

The rearrangement joins TRBV30 to TRBJ1-2; tentatively, D is TRBD1 (6 bases). Trimming took 3 bases from V and 8 from J, leaving 22 bases between them. CDR3 length: 15 amino acids. Germline V gene sequence: CDR1 GTSNPN, CDR2 SVGIG (reference sequence). CDR3 region: CAWRQGNWAGSGYTF. For the CDR3, the DNA is TGTGCCTGGAGACAGGGAAATTGGGCAGGGAGCGGCTACACCTTC.

V usage is TRBV11-2 and J usage is TRBJ2-1; 8 nucleotides align to TRBD2. Germline CDR1 reads SGHAT; CDR2 reads FQNNGV. J lost 6 bases, V lost 5 bases, and 9 bases had no gene match. The CDR3 consists of 15 residues. CDR3 loop: CASSPLREVFNEQFF. The CDR3 nucleotides are TGTGCCAGCAGCCCCCTGCGGGAGGTTTTCAATGAGCAGTTCTTC.

This chain links TRBV30 with TRBJ2-3; 7 nucleotides align to TRBD1. The CDR3 runs to 14 residues. The V gene's germline CDR1 is GTSNPN and CDR2 SVGIG (reference sequence). The J segment lost 5 bases and the V segment lost 0 bases, leaving 5 bases of the junction unmatched. CDR3 sequence: CAWSVDRVGDTQYF. The CDR3 region has the DNA TGTGCCTGGAGTGTCGACAGGGTGGGAGATACGCAGTATTTT.

The chain uses TRBV7-2 and TRBJ2-1, with D possibly being TRBD2 (5 bases). Trimming shortened V by 0 bases and J by 0 bases, and 9 bases separated the two germline ends. Germline CDR1 SGHTA, CDR2 FQGNSA. The CDR3 loop spans 16 amino acids. CDR3 DNA: TGTGCCAGCAGCTTAGCGGGAGTACTCTCCTACAATGAGCAGTTCTTC. It is translated as CASSLAGVLSYNEQFF. The full variable domain, completed using reference TRBV7-2 and TRBJ2-1, is GAGVSQSPSNKVTEKGKDVELRCDPISGHTALYWYRQSLGQGLEFLIYFQGNSAPDKSGLPSDRFSAERTGGSVSTLTIQRTQQEDSAVYLCASSLAGVLSYNEQFFGPGTRLTVL.

This rearrangement joins TRBV18 to TRBJ2-5; D uncertain. V lost 3 bases, J lost 5 bases, and 4 bases lay in between. In germline, CDR1 is KGHSH, CDR2 LQKENI. The CDR3 loop spans 11 amino acids. CDR3: CASSPSETQYF. Written as DNA, the CDR3 is TGTGCCAGCTCACCGAGCGAGACCCAGTACTTC.

J is TRBJ2-5 and V is TRBV4-2; D not certain. Germline-derived CDR1 and CDR2 are LGHNA and YNFKEQ. Trimming took 0 bases from V and 3 from J, leaving 5 bases between them. There are 13 residues in the CDR3. The CDR3 reads CASSQDPEETQYF. CDR3 bases: TGTGCCAGCAGCCAAGATCCGGAAGAGACCCAGTACTTC.

J is TRBJ2-3 and V is TRBV19; TRBD1 might be the D (6 bases). CDR1 and CDR2 from the germline V gene are LNHDA and SQIVND (reference sequence). This CDR3 spans 14 amino acids. V shed 3 bases and J shed 6 bases, with 13 bases lying between them. In nucleotides, the CDR3 is TGTGCCAGTAGTATCGAGAGGGGGTGGGATACGCAGTATTTT. It yields the protein CASSIERGWDTQYF.

V is TRBV29-1 and J is TRBJ2-1; D is possibly TRBD2 (6 bases). Germline assignment: CDR1 SQVTM and CDR2 ANQGSEA. Trimming removed 8 bases from V and 7 bases from J, with 15 bases in between. The CDR3 extends over 12 amino acids. The CDR3 DNA sequence: TGCAGCCTTCGGGAGCCCGGGAATGAGCAGTTCTTC. It specifies CSLREPGNEQFF.

The genes are TRBV7-2 and TRBJ1-1, with TRBD1 as a possible D gene (5 bases). Germline values: CDR1 SGHTA, CDR2 FQGNSA. This CDR3 comprises 13 residues. V lost 3 bases and J lost 1, with 6 bases in between. This CDR3 reads CASSFGGNTEAFF. DNA for the CDR3: TGTGCCAGCAGCTTCGGGGGGAACACTGAAGCTTTCTTT.